Below, 21 T cell receptor beta chains from the same sample are listed, as sequenced in a study of T cell responses to AZD1222 COVID-19 vaccine. The table came from immunoSEQ multiplex PCR; TCRdb's copy has only in-frame clones and leaves some out. The repertoire has fewer than 150,000 clones, around 85% of them found once; the top ten carry approximately 6.6%. The starting material was peripheral blood, obtained on day 0 of AZD1222 vaccination. These receptor sequences come from an adult in good health.

Here the CDR3 reads CASSLGGQSSEKLFF. CDR3 nucleotide sequence: TGTGCCAGCAGCTTAGGGGGACAGTCAAGTGAAAAACTGTTTTTT. V is TRBV7-9 and J is TRBJ1-4, with TRBD1 matching over 7 bases. V lost 1 base and J lost 7; bases outside the gene matches: 6. The germline V gene encodes CDR1 SEHNR and CDR2 FQNEAQ (reference sequence). The CDR3 length is 15 residues.

The chain employs TRBV12-5 and TRBJ2-2; TRBD2 matches at 8 bases. Germline trimming cut 1 base from V and 5 bases from J; bases unmatched to any gene: 15. The CDR3 spans 19 residues. CDR1 and CDR2 from the germline V gene are LGHNT and FRNRAP. DNA for the CDR3: TGTGCTAGTGGTTTGGGTACTCACCGCGGGGGGACGAGAACCGGGGAGCTGTTTTTT. This codes for CASGLGTHRGGTRTGELFF.

The V gene is TRBV7-8, the J gene TRBJ1-2; 7 bases fit TRBD1. V shed 4 bases and J 7 bases; nucleotides not matched to a gene: 9. Germline loops: CDR1 SGHVS, CDR2 FQNEAQ. The CDR3 has 14 residues. CDR3 in DNA: TGTGCCAGCAGCTCAAGCCGGACAGGTGGTGGCTACACCTTC. It translates to CASSSSRTGGGYTF.

This chain connects TRBV5-1 to TRBJ1-3; TRBD1 aligns across 7 bases. V lost 5 bases and J lost 0; bases outside the gene matches: 11. The CDR3 is 17 residues long. Germline V CDR1 and CDR2: SGHRS, YFSETQ. In nucleotides, the CDR3 is TGCGCCAGCAGGCGAAGTGGGGACAGAGGCTCTGGAAACACCATATATTTT. This sequence encodes CASRRSGDRGSGNTIYF.

This clone was seen more than once but under ten times. The V gene is TRBV4-2, the J gene TRBJ2-7; the D gene is possibly TRBD2 (5 bases). This CDR3 contains 15 residues. Germline V lookup: CDR1 LGHNA, CDR2 YNFKEQ. V was cut by 2 bases and J by 2 bases, with 13 bases left in between. The CDR3 nucleotides are TGTGCCAGCAGCCAATCGGTAGCTAGCCCCTACGAGCAGTACTTC. It specifies CASSQSVASPYEQYF.

The genes are TRBV2 and TRBJ2-1; no reliable D call. V was clipped by 1 base and J by 5 bases, with 21 bases between them. The CDR3 loop spans 18 amino acids. Germline V CDR1 and CDR2: SNHLY, FYNNEI. CDR3 residues: CASSEGLFPTRRDNEQFF. CDR3 DNA sequence: TGTGCCAGCAGTGAAGGGCTATTTCCCACTCGTCGGGACAATGAGCAGTTCTTC.

The J gene is TRBJ2-5, the V gene TRBV5-1, with a tentative D call TRBD2 (5 bases). V was shortened by 0 bases and J by 5 bases, with 20 bases between the two germline ends. The CDR3 loop spans 17 amino acids. Germline CDR1 is SGHRS and CDR2 is YFSETQ. The CDR3 DNA is TGCGCCAGCAGCTTGGGAGGACCTGGCGGAAGAGGGGAGACCCAGTACTTC. This encodes CASSLGGPGGRGETQYF.

The chain recombines TRBV4-3 with TRBJ2-2, with D possibly TRBD2 on 6 matching bases. The CDR3 is 17 residues long. Germline CDR1 and CDR2: LGHNA and YSLEER. The germline V and J ends were trimmed by 0 bases and 5 bases, with 16 bases remaining between them. The CDR3 DNA follows: TGCGCCAGCAGCCAAGATCGCAAAAGCCGGGGGACCGGGGAGCTGTTTTTT. This codes for CASSQDRKSRGTGELFF.

The rearrangement uses TRBV19 and TRBJ1-2; no definite D call. CDR1 is LNHDA, CDR2 SQIVND, per germline (reference sequence). V was cut by 3 bases and J by 6 bases, with 11 bases left in between. CDR3 length equals 13 residues. CDR3 sequence reads: CASSILGLHGYTF. DNA for the CDR3: TGTGCCAGTAGTATCTTAGGGTTACATGGCTACACCTTC. Full variable domain (remainder filled in from reference TRBV19 and TRBJ1-2): DGGITQSPKYLFRKEGQNVTLSCEQNLNHDAMYWYRQDPGQGLRLIYYSQIVNDFQKGDIAEGYSVSREKKESFPLTVTSAQKNPTAFYLCASSILGLHGYTFGSGTRLTVV.

As to this clone: Other DNA sequences in this sample translate to the same CDR3. This rearrangement joins TRBV28 to TRBJ1-1; D uncertain. Germline loops: CDR1 MDHEN, CDR2 SYDVKM. V was pared by 3 bases and J by 1 base, with 6 bases between. This CDR3 is 13 amino acids long. This CDR3 reads CASSLRRNTEAFF. The CDR3 DNA follows: TGTGCCAGCAGTTTGAGGAGGAACACTGAAGCTTTCTTT.

The chain couples TRBV18 to TRBJ1-3; 9 positions agree with TRBD1. Germline values: CDR1 KGHSH, CDR2 LQKENI. This CDR3 is 15 amino acids long. The J segment lost 7 bases and the V segment lost 3 bases, leaving 7 bases of the junction unmatched. The DNA of the CDR3 is TGTGCCAGCTCACCCCCGGGACAGGGACGTAACACCATATATTTT. It is translated as CASSPPGQGRNTIYF.

This clone was counted a single time. This chain links TRBV6-5 with TRBJ1-1; D not resolved. The CDR3 runs to 12 residues. The V and J ends lost 8 bases and 4 bases respectively, with 11 bases between them. Germline V gene lookup returns CDR1 MNHEY and CDR2 SVGAGI. The CDR3 nucleotides read TGTGCCAGCGCTGCTGAAGGCACTGAAGCTTTCTTT. This codes for CASAAEGTEAFF.

The V call is TRBV12-3 or TRBV12-4, the J call TRBJ1-5; unclear D gene. The V and J ends lost 6 bases and 5 bases respectively, with 11 bases between them. The CDR3 is 13 residues long. The CDR3 DNA follows: TGTGCCAGCAGGAAGGGCGGAGATCAGCCCCAGCATTTT. This translates into CASRKGGDQPQHF.

The chain links TRBV24-1 to TRBJ2-2, with TRBD1 as a possible D gene (7 bases). V was clipped by 1 base and J by 3 bases, with 11 bases between them. The CDR3 is 16 residues long. From germline, CDR1 is KGHDR and CDR2 SFDVKD. This CDR3 reads CATSDFSRGDTGELFF. CDR3 nucleotide sequence: TGTGCCACCAGTGATTTCTCCAGGGGGGACACCGGGGAGCTGTTTTTT.

V and J are TRBV5-1 and TRBJ1-3; the D is unclear. Deletions cut 0 bases from V and 1 base from J, with 5 bases between. This CDR3 spans 14 amino acids. Germline V gives CDR1 SGHRS, CDR2 YFSETQ. CDR3 in DNA: TGCGCCAGCAGCTTGGAAGCGTCTGGAAACACCATATATTTT. Protein sequence: CASSLEASGNTIYF.

This sequence joins TRBV5-5 and TRBJ2-1, with TRBD1 identical over 9 bases. CDR3 length: 16 amino acids. CDR1 is SGHKS and CDR2 is YYEKEE in the germline V gene (reference sequence). V shed 1 base, J shed 4 bases, and the junction held 6 bases outside the gene matches. The CDR3 DNA reads TGTGCCAGCAGCTTGTCCGAGGGACAGGGATACAATGAGCAGTTCTTC. It codes for CASSLSEGQGYNEQFF.

The chain uses TRBV10-3 and TRBJ2-7, with D perhaps being TRBD1 or TRBD2 (6 bases each). The CDR3 is 13 residues long. V lost 11 bases and J 2 bases, leaving 16 bases between the germline ends. Germline V lookup: CDR1 ENHRY, CDR2 SYGVKD. This CDR3 reads CASGVGGPYEQYF. DNA of the CDR3: TGTGCCTCCGGGGTGGGGGGCCCCTACGAGCAGTACTTC.

The genes are TRBV2 and TRBJ1-1; D is perhaps TRBD1 (6 bases). V gave up 7 bases and J gave up 6 bases, with 12 bases separating them. CDR1 and CDR2 from the germline V gene are SNHLY and FYNNEI. CDR3 length: 12 residues. In DNA form, the CDR3 reads TGTGCCAGCAAAACAGGGTACGCTGAAGCTTTCTTT. It yields the protein CASKTGYAEAFF.

As DNA, the CDR3 is TGTGCCAGCAGTGAACTCCGGGGTAGTGGCTACACCTTC. This codes for CASSELRGSGYTF. V is TRBV6-1 and J is TRBJ1-2; D is undetermined. CDR1 and CDR2 (germline): MNHNS, SASEGT. This CDR3 comprises 13 residues. Trimming took off 2 bases at V and 7 bases at J, with 11 bases between the two ends.

The chain is built from TRBV19 and TRBJ1-4; D is possibly TRBD1 (6 bases). The V gene's germline CDR1 is LNHDA and CDR2 SQIVND (reference sequence). V lost 6 bases to trimming and J lost 8 bases, with 19 bases between them. CDR3 length: 15 amino acids. The CDR3: CASRPGQSYSEKLFF. In nucleotides, the CDR3 is TGTGCCAGTAGACCAGGACAGTCTTATTCCGAAAAACTGTTTTTT. The variable domain in full, completed from reference TRBV19 and TRBJ1-4, reads DGGITQSPKYLFRKEGQNVTLSCEQNLNHDAMYWYRQDPGQGLRLIYYSQIVNDFQKGDIAEGYSVSREKKESFPLTVTSAQKNPTAFYLCASRPGQSYSEKLFFGSGTQLSVL.

In this sample, this clone turned up a few times. The chain recombines TRBV7-9 with TRBJ1-1, with D unresolved. The CDR3 is 12 residues long. Trimming took 1 base from V and 5 from J, leaving 5 bases between them. Germline V gene lookup returns CDR1 SEHNR and CDR2 FQNEAQ (reference sequence). CDR3 bases: TGTGCCAGCAGCTTAGGGCGAACTGAAGCTTTCTTT. This codes for CASSLGRTEAFF.